A selection of T cell receptor beta chains follows, all from one sample in a study of PD-L1 blockade in urothelial cancer. This table comes from immunoSEQ multiplex PCR, and its TCRdb copy is limited to in-frame clones, with some not included. The sample carries under 40,000 clones, about 87% recorded once. This specimen was PBMCs, taken around atezolizumab (anti-PD-L1) treatment. The source of these receptors is a middle-aged man with urothelial cancer. Both conserved end residues are part of each CDR3. The D gene is left open where the match is weak. Some rows have no size entry. The others give once, few or many, or a class for an expanded clone.

J gene | clone size | D gene | V gene | CDR3 DNA | CDR3 protein
TRBJ2-6 | NA | NA | TRBV6-5 | TGTGCCATCCGACAAACTGGGGCCAACGTCCTGACTTTC | CAIRQTGANVLTF
TRBJ1-5 | NA | NA | TRBV19 | TGTGCCAGTAGTATAGATGAGGGAGGATGGAGCAATCAGCCCCAGCATTTT | CASSIDEGGWSNQPQHF
TRBJ2-1 | NA | NA | TRBV7-9 | TGTGCCAGCAGCTTAGTTAACGCGAACAATGAGCAGTTCTTC | CASSLVNANNEQFF
TRBJ2-1 | NA | NA | TRBV6-5 | TGTGCCAGCAGTTACTCGAGGCTAGCTGCTCGGATCCAGTTCTTC | CASSYSRLAARIQFF
TRBJ2-1 | few | TRBD1 | TRBV30 | TGTGCCTGGAGTGTAGGCGGGACAGGGGATGAGCAGTTCTTC | CAWSVGGTGDEQFF
TRBJ2-3 | NA | TRBD2 | TRBV7-9 | TGTGCCAGCAGCTCCTCGGGGGGGGCCACAGATACGCAGTATTTT | CASSSSGGATDTQYF
TRBJ1-6 | NA | TRBD1 | TRBV14 | TGTGCCAGCAGCCTACGACAGGGGAGCAATTCACCCCTCCACTTT | CASSLRQGSNSPLHF
TRBJ1-2 | NA | TRBD1 | TRBV4-3 | TGCGCCAGCAGCCAAGATTACTCAGCGGGACAGGGGAGTTTTGGCTACACCTTC | CASSQDYSAGQGSFGYTF
TRBJ1-2 | NA | NA | TRBV30 | TGTGCCTGGAGTACTGTAACCTATGGCTACACCTTC | CAWSTVTYGYTF
TRBJ1-6 | few | NA | TRBV7-9 | TGTGCCAGCAGCTTAGGGCGGTCACCCCTCCACTTT | CASSLGRSPLHF
TRBJ2-3 | NA | TRBD2 | TRBV5-4 | TGTGCCAGCAGCTTCTTAACTAGCGGGCAAAGCACAGATACGCAGTATTTT | CASSFLTSGQSTDTQYF
TRBJ1-4 | once | TRBD1 | TRBV25-1 | TGTGCCAGCAGTGAATACGTACAGGGGAGGCGGGCTTGGGAAAAACTGTTTTTT | CASSEYVQGRRAWEKLFF
TRBJ2-2 | NA | TRBD1 | TRBV9 | TGTGCCAGCAGCGCGGGACAGGGAGGCACCGGGGAGCTGTTTTTT | CASSAGQGGTGELFF
TRBJ2-7 | NA | TRBD1 | TRBV7-3 | TGTGCCAGCAGCGGGACAGGTAGCTACGAGCAGTACTTC | CASSGTGSYEQYF
TRBJ1-2 | NA | TRBD1 | TRBV10-3 | TGTGCCATCAGGGGACAGGAGAACTATGGCTACACCTTC | CAIRGQENYGYTF
TRBJ2-3 | NA | NA | TRBV10-2 | TGCGCCAGCAGCTGGTTGGGCGTGCGGGATCCTGAGACAGATACGCAGTATTTT | CASSWLGVRDPETDTQYF
TRBJ2-3 | NA | NA | TRBV6-1 | TGTGCCAGCAACCACGACACAGTCACAGATACGCAGTATTTT | CASNHDTVTDTQYF
TRBJ1-2 | NA | TRBD1 | TRBV29-1 | TGCAGCGTTGAACCAGGCCGGGGACAGGGGGCGGGCTATGGCTACACCTTC | CSVEPGRGQGAGYGYTF
TRBJ2-3 | NA | NA | TRBV11-3 | TGTGCCAGCAGCCTAGCCTGGGGAGGTCCCACAGATACGCAGTATTTT | CASSLAWGGPTDTQYF
TRBJ1-1 | NA | TRBD1 | TRBV5-4 | TGTGCCAGCAGCACGAAGGACAGGGCTTCCACTGAAGCTTTCTTT | CASSTKDRASTEAFF
TRBJ1-1 | NA | TRBD1 | TRBV5-4 | TGTGCCAGCAGCTTGCCGGCCCGACAGGGTCTGAACACTGAAGCTTTCTTT | CASSLPARQGLNTEAFF
TRBJ2-7 | NA | TRBD1 | TRBV6-5 | TGTGCCAGCAGTTACGATCGTCCTCAGGGGGCCTACGAGCAGTACTTC | CASSYDRPQGAYEQYF
TRBJ2-7 | NA | NA | TRBV6-5 | TGTGCCAGCAAGGAGGGACCGGCCTACGAGCAGTACTTC | CASKEGPAYEQYF
TRBJ2-7 | once | TRBD2 | TRBV9 | TGTGCCAGCAGCGTCGACGGGGGGATCGAGCAGTACTTC | CASSVDGGIEQYF
TRBJ2-3 | NA | NA | TRBV19 | TGTGCCAGTAATGCAGGGCGGAGCACAGATACGCAGTATTTT | CASNAGRSTDTQYF
TRBJ1-2 | NA | NA | TRBV10-2 | TGCGCCAGCAGTGAGGCAGGGCCTTACTATGGCTACACCTTC | CASSEAGPYYGYTF
TRBJ1-3 | NA | NA | TRBV30 | TGTGCCTGGACCCAAAGGCGGGATGTTACTGGAAACACCATATATTTT | CAWTQRRDVTGNTIYF
TRBJ2-3 | NA | TRBD2 | TRBV9 | TGTGCCAGCAGCCTTAGCGGGAGCACAGATACGCAGTATTTT | CASSLSGSTDTQYF
TRBJ2-7 | NA | NA | TRBV28 | TGTGCCAGCAGAAGAGTGGCGGGGTCCTACGAGCAGTACTTC | CASRRVAGSYEQYF
TRBJ2-1 | once | TRBD2 | TRBV6-5 | TGTGCCAGCAGCCAGGAGACTAGCGGGAGGGATGAGCAGTTCTTC | CASSQETSGRDEQFF
TRBJ2-1 | NA | TRBD2 | TRBV9 | TGTGCCAGCAGCCCTCGACTAGCGGGGGCCTGGGAGCAGTTCTTC | CASSPRLAGAWEQFF
TRBJ2-2 | NA | TRBD2 | TRBV7-8 | TGTGCCAGCAGCTTAGCGCCACTAGCGGCCACCGGGGAGCTGTTTTTT | CASSLAPLAATGELFF
TRBJ2-7 | NA | NA | TRBV5-1 | TGCGCCAGCAGCTTGGACAGGGCCTACGAGCAGTACTTC | CASSLDRAYEQYF
TRBJ2-1 | once | NA | TRBV12-5 | TGTGCTAGTGGTTTGGTAAACATTGCTCTTTACAATGAGCAGTTCTTC | CASGLVNIALYNEQFF
TRBJ2-1 | NA | TRBD1 | TRBV10-3 | TGTGCCATCAGTGAGTCGGAGGTTATTAGGTCAACGGACAGGGATTTTTTAAGTGAGCAGTTCTTC | CAISESEVIRSTDRDFLSEQFF
TRBJ2-1 | NA | NA | TRBV7-2 | TGTGCCAGCACCTTAGGACAATTCCTTTACAATGAGCAGTTCTTC | CASTLGQFLYNEQFF
TRBJ2-5 | NA | NA | TRBV25-1 | TGTGCCAGCAGTGAAGGTAGTGGGAGGACCCAGTACTTC | CASSEGSGRTQYF
TRBJ1-2 | once | NA | TRBV6-5 | TGTGCCAGCAGTCTCAACTACAAGGCCAACTATGGCTACACCTTC | CASSLNYKANYGYTF
TRBJ2-7 | NA | TRBD1 | TRBV6-6 | TGTGCCAGCAGGGACAGGGTATCCTACGAGCAGTACTTC | CASRDRVSYEQYF
TRBJ1-5 | NA | TRBD1 | TRBV18 | TGTGCCAGCTCGCCCGGGACAGGGGCTAGGAGCAATCAGCCCCAGCATTTT | CASSPGTGARSNQPQHF
TRBJ2-3 | NA | TRBD2 | TRBV13 | TGTGCCAGCAGCTTGACTAGCGGACACACAGATACGCAGTATTTT | CASSLTSGHTDTQYF
TRBJ1-1 | NA | NA | TRBV29-1 | TGCAGCGTGTCTGTCCGGGGGAGGCACACTGAAGCTTTCTTT | CSVSVRGRHTEAFF
TRBJ2-3 | NA | TRBD1 | TRBV2 | TGTGCCAGCACCGCAGGGGGAGCCACAGATACGCAGTATTTT | CASTAGGATDTQYF
TRBJ2-1 | NA | TRBD2 | TRBV6-1 | TGTGCCAGCAGTGGGGTAGCGGGAGGGCCCCGAGAGCAGTTCTTC | CASSGVAGGPREQFF
TRBJ1-2 | few | NA | TRBV29-1 | TGCAGCGTTGAGGAGGGTGGCTACACCTTC | CSVEEGGYTF
TRBJ2-3 | NA | TRBD2 | TRBV7-6 | TGTGCCAGCAGCCTTAGCGGGGGGCGACAGGATACGCAGTATTTT | CASSLSGGRQDTQYF
TRBJ2-2 | NA | NA | TRBV7-7 | TGTGCCAGCAGCTTAGGGAGGGCCTACACCGGGGAGCTGTTTTTT | CASSLGRAYTGELFF
TRBJ1-6 | few | NA | TRBV27 | TGTGCCAGCAGTTCCGGACAGATTGCCTCACCCCTCCACTTT | CASSSGQIASPLHF
TRBJ1-2 | once | NA | TRBV2 | TGTGCCAGCAGGCAAACAGAAAACTCCTATGGCTACACCTTC | CASRQTENSYGYTF
TRBJ2-1 | NA | TRBD2 | TRBV4-2 | TGTGCCAGCAGTCCAAGGGGGCTAGCGGGGGGGCTTACTGAGCAGTTCTTC | CASSPRGLAGGLTEQFF
TRBJ2-7 | NA | TRBD1 | TRBV6-1 | TGTGCCAGCAGTGCCCGGGACAGGGGCCACTACGAGCAGTACTTC | CASSARDRGHYEQYF
TRBJ2-3 | NA | NA | TRBV10-2 | TGCGCCAGCAGTGACGGCGGGGTACAGTATTTT | CASSDGGVQYF
TRBJ1-2 | NA | TRBD1 | TRBV30 | TGTGCCTGGGTTCAATCCGGGACAGGGGGCAATGGCTACACCTTC | CAWVQSGTGGNGYTF